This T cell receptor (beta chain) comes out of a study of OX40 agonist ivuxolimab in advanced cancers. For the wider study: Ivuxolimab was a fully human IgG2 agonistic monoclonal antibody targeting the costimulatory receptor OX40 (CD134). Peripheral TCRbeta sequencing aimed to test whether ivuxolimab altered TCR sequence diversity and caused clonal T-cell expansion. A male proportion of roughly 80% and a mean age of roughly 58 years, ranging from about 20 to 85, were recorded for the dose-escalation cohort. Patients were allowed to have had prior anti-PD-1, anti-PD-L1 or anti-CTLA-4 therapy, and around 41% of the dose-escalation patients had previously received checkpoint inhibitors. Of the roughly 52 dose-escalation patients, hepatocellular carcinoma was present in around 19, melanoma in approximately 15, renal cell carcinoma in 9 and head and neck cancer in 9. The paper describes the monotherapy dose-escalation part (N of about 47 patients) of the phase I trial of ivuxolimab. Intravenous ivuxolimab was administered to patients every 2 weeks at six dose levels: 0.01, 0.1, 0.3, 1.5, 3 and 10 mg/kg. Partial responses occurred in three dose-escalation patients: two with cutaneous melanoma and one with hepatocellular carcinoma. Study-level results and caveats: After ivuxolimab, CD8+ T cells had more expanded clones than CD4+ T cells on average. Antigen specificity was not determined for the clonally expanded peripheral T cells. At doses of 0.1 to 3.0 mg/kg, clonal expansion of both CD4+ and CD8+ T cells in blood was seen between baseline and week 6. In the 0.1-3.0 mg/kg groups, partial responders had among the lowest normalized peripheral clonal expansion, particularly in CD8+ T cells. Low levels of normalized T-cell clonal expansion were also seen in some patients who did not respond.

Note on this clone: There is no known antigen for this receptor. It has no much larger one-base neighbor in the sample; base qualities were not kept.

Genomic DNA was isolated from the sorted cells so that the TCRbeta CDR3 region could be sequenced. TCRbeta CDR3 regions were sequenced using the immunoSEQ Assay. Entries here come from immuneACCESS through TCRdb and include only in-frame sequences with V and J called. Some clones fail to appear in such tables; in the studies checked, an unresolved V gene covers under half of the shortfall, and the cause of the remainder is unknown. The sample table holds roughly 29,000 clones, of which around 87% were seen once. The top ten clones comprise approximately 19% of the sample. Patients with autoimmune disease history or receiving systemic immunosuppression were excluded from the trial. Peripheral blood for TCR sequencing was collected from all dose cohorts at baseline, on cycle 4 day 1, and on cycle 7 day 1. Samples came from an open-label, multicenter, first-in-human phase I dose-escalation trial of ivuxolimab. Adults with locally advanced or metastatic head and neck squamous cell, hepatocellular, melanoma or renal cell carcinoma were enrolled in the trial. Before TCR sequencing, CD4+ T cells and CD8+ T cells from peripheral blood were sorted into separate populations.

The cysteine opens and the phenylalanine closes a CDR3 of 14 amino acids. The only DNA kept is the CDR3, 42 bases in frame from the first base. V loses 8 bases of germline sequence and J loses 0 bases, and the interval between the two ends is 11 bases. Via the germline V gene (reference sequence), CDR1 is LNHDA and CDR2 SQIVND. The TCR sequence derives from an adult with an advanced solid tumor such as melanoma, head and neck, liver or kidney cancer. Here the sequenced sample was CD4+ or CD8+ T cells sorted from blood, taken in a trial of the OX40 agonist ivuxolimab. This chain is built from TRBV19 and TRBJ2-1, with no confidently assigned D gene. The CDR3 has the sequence CASDLGSSYNEQFF. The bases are TGTGCCAGTGACTTAGGAAGCTCCTACAATGAGCAGTTCTTC.